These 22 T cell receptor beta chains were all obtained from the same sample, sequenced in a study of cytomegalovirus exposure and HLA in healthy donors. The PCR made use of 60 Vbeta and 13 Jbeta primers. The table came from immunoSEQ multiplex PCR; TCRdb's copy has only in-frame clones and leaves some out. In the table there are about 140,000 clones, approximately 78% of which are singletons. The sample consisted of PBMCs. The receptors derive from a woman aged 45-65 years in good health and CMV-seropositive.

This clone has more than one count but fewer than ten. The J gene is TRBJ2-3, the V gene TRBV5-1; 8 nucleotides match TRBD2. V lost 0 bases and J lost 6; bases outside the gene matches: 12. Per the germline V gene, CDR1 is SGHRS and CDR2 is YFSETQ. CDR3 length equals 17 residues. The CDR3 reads CASSLASTSGPIDTQYF. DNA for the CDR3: TGCGCCAGCAGCTTGGCCTCTACTAGCGGCCCTATCGATACGCAGTATTTT. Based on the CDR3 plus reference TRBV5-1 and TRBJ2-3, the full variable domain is KAGVTQTPRYLIKTRGQQVTLSCSPISGHRSVSWYQQTPGQGLQFLFEYFSETQRNKGNFPGRFSGRQFSNSRSEMNVSTLELGDSALYLCASSLASTSGPIDTQYFGPGTRLTVL.

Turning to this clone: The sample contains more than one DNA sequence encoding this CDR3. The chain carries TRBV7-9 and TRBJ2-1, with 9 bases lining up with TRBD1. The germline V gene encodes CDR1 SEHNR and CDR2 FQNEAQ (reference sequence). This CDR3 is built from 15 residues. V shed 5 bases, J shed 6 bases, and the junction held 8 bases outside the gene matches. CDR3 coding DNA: TGTGCCAGCAGCCTAAGGGACAGGGACGGCAATGAGCAGTTCTTC. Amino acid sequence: CASSLRDRDGNEQFF.

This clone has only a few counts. CDR3 in DNA: TGCGCCAGCAGCTTGGATTTGGGGGCTGACTATGGCTACACCTTC. It codes for CASSLDLGADYGYTF. V is TRBV5-1 and J is TRBJ1-2; weak D call: TRBD1 (6 bases). Looked up from germline, CDR1 is SGHRS and CDR2 is YFSETQ. The CDR3 is 15 amino acids. Trimming cost V 0 bases and J 3 bases, with 12 bases left between them.

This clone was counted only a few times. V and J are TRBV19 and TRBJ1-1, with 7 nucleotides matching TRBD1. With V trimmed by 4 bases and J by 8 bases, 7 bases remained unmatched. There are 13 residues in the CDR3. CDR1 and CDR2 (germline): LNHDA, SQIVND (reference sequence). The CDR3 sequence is CASSSRDSQEAFF. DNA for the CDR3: TGTGCCAGTAGTAGCCGGGACAGCCAGGAAGCTTTCTTT.

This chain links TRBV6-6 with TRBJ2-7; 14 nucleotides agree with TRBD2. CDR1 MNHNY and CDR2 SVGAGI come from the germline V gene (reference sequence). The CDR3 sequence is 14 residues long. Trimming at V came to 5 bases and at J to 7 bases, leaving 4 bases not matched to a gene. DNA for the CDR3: TGTGCCAGCAGTCCGGGACTAGCGGGGGATGAGCAGTACTTC. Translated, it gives CASSPGLAGDEQYF.

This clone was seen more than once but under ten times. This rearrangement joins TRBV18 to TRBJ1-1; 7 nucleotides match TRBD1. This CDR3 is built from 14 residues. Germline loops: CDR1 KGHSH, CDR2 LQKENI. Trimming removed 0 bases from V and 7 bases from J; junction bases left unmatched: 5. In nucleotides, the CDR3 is TGTGCCAGCTCACCACCGCGAAGGGACAGTGAAGCTTTCTTT. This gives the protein CASSPPRRDSEAFF.

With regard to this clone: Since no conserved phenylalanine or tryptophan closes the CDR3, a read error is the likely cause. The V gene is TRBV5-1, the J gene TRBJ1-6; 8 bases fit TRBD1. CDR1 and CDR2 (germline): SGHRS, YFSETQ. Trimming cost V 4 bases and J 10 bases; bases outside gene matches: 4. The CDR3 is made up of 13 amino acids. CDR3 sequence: CASSATGDSPLHL. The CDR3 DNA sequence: TGCGCCAGCAGCGCGACAGGGGACTCACCCCTCCACCTT.

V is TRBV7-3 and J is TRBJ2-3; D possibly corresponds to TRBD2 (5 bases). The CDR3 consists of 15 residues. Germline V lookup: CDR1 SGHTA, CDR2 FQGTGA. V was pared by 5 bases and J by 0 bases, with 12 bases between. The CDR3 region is CASSPTRESTDTQYF. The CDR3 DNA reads TGTGCCAGCAGCCCTACTAGGGAAAGCACAGATACGCAGTATTTT.

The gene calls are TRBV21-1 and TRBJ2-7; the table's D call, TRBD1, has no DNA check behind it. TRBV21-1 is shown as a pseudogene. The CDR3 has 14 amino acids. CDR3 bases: TGTGCCAGCAGCAAAGCTCCAGGGGCGAGGGAGCAGTACTTC. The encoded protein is CASSKAPGAREQYF.

CDR3 protein: CASSFWAPPSNQPQHF. The CDR3 nucleotides are TGTGCCAGCAGTTTTTGGGCCCCGCCGAGCAATCAGCCCCAGCATTTT. This chain joins TRBV27 and TRBJ1-5, with D unclear. The germline CDR1 and CDR2 sequences are MNHEY and SMNVEV (reference sequence). There are 16 residues in the CDR3. Trimming pared 3 bases from V and 1 base from J, leaving 13 bases between.

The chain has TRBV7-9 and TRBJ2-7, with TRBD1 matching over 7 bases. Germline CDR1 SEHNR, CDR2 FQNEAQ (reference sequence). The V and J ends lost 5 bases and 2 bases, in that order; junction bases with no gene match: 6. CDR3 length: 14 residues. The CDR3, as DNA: TGTGCCAGCAGCGAGGCAGGGGGTCCCTACGAGCAGTACTTC. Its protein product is CASSEAGGPYEQYF.

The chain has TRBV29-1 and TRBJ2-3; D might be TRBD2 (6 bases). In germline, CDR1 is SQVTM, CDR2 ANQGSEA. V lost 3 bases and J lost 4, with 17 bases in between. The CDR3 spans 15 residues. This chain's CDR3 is CSVDGGMGAPDTQYF. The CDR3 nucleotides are TGCAGCGTTGACGGGGGAATGGGAGCGCCAGATACGCAGTATTTT.

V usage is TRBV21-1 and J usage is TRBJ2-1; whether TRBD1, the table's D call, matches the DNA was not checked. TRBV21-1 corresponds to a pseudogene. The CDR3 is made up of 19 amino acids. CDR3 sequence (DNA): TGTGCCAGCAGAAACCGACCAAACAAGGGACAGTTTTTGGACAATGAGCAGTTCTTC. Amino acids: CASRNRPNKGQFLDNEQFF.

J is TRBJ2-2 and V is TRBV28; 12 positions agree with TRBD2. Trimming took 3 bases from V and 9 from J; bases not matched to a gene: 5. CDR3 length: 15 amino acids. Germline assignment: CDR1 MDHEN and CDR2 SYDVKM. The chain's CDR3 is CASSLPSGRARELFF. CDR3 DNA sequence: TGTGCCAGCAGTTTGCCTAGCGGGAGGGCGAGGGAGCTGTTTTTT.

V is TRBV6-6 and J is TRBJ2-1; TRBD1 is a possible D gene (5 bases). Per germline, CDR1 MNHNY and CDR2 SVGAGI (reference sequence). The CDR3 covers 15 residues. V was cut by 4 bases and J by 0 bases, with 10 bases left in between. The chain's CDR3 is CASSFDSYSYNEQFF. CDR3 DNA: TGTGCCAGCAGTTTTGACAGTTACTCCTACAATGAGCAGTTCTTC.

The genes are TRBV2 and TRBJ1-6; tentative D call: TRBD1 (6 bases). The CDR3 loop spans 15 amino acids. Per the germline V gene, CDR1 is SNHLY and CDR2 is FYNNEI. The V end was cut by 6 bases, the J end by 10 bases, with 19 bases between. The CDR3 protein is CASSAMGGGGSPLHF. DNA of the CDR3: TGTGCCAGCAGCGCAATGGGGGGCGGGGGATCACCCCTCCACTTT.

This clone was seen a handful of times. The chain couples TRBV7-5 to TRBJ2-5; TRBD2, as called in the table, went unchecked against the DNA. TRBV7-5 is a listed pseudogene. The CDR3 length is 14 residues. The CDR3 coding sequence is TGTGCCAGAAGCGCGCCTCGGGGTGAGGAGACCCAGTACTTC. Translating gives CARSAPRGEETQYF.

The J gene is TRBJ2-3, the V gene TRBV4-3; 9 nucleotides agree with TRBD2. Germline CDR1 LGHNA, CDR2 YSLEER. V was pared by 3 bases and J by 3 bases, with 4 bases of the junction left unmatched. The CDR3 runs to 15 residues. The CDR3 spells CASSQGLASTDTQYF. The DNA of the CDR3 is TGCGCCAGCAGCCAGGGACTAGCAAGTACAGATACGCAGTATTTT.

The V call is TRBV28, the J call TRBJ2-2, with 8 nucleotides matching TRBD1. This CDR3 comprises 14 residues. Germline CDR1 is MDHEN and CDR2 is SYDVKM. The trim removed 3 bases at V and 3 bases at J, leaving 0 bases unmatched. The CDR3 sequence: CASSLTGDTGELFF. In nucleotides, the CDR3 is TGTGCCAGCAGTTTGACAGGGGACACCGGGGAGCTGTTTTTT.

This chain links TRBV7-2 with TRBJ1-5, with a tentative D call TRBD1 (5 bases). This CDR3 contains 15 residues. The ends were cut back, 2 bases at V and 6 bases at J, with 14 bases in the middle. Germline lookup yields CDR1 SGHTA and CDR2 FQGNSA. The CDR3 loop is CASSLTQGLGQPQHF. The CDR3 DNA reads TGTGCCAGCAGCTTAACCCAGGGTCTCGGTCAGCCCCAGCATTTT.

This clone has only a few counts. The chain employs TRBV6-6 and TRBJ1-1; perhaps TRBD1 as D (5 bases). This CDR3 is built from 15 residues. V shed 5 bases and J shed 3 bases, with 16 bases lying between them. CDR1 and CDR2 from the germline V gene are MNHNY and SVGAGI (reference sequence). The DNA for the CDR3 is TGTGCCAGCAGTCGCGGGGCTCGGGGAGACACTGAAGCTTTCTTT. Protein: CASSRGARGDTEAFF.

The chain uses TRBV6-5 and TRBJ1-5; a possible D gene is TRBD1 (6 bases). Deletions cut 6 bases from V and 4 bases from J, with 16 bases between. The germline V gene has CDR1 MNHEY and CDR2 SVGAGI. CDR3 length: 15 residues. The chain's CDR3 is CASSPKTGKNQPQHF. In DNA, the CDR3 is TGTGCCAGCAGCCCCAAGACAGGAAAAAATCAGCCCCAGCATTTT.